A selection of T cell receptor beta chains follows, all from one sample in a study of blood T cell repertoires in COVID-19. Some clones are missing from TCRdb's copy, which holds only in-frame ones; the method was immunoSEQ multiplex PCR. The sample carries 170,000 or so clones, roughly 79% recorded once. Sequencing was performed on peripheral blood. The receptors come from a woman in her 70s with acute or convalescent COVID-19. Each CDR3 is given with its conserved first and last residue. The order of the fields is D gene, J gene, CDR3 length, clone size, V gene, CDR3 DNA, CDR3 protein. D genes are given only for firm matches. Clone size appears in some rows only: once, few, many, or a class for an expanded clone.

TRBD1 | TRBJ2-5 | 15 | . | TRBV5-1 | TGCGCCAGCAGCTCCAAGACAGGGAACCAAGAGACCCAGTACTTC | CASSSKTGNQETQYF
TRBD2 | TRBJ2-1 | 14 | . | TRBV10-3 | TGTGCCATCAGGACTAGCGGGAGGACTAATGAGCAGTTCTTC | CAIRTSGRTNEQFF
. | TRBJ1-6 | 13 | few | TRBV6-4 | TGTGCCAGCTCCCGGGAGTACAATTCACCCCTCCACTTT | CASSREYNSPLHF
. | TRBJ2-3 | 14 | many | TRBV7-2 | TGTGCCAGCAGCCTAGCCGCCCGATCTAATACGCAGTATTTT | CASSLAARSNTQYF
TRBD2 | TRBJ2-2 | 17 | . | TRBV5-4 | TGTGCCAGCAGCTTAGGGACTAGCGGGCCGAACACCGGGGAGCTGTTTTTT | CASSLGTSGPNTGELFF
. | TRBJ1-2 | 13 | few | TRBV5-4 | TGTGCCAGCAGCTCATACGGGGGAAGTGGCTACACCTTC | CASSSYGGSGYTF
. | TRBJ1-1 | 14 | . | TRBV10-3 | TGTGCCATCAGTGAAGAGCTCTCGAACACTGAAGCTTTCTTT | CAISEELSNTEAFF
. | TRBJ2-1 | 12 | . | TRBV12-3/TRBV12-4 | TGTGCCAGCAGCTTTACTCGCGGTGAGCAGTTCTTC | CASSFTRGEQFF
. | TRBJ1-4 | 14 | . | TRBV7-9 | TGTGCCAGCAGCCGAGGGGGTAATAATGAAAAACTGTTTTTT | CASSRGGNNEKLFF
. | TRBJ2-1 | 15 | once | TRBV6-5 | TGTGCCAGCAGATCTACCATAGGAGGGTATAACTTATGGGTCTTC | CASRSTIGGYNLWVF